This passage covers 24 T cell receptor beta chains from one sample sequenced in a study of identical twins. One entry per CDR3 protein, called by TCRdb with MiXCR from the 5' RACE reads. The table records about 520,000 distinct CDR3 sequences, 20% to 25% of them present only once. The sample was also linked to a second study, of T cells expressing NK-cell markers.

Sample: CD4+ T cells sorted from blood. The receptor set was obtained from a woman aged 18 to 35 in good health.

A few counts support this clonotype. The chain links TRBV20-1 to TRBJ2-2; TRBD1 or TRBD2 may be the D gene (6 bases each). The CDR3 covers 13 residues. V lost 2 bases and J lost 3, with 7 bases in between. CDR1 DFQATT and CDR2 SNEGSKA come from the germline V gene (reference sequence). CDR3 protein: CSARRGDTGELFF. CDR3 coding DNA: TGCAGTGCTAGAAGGGGGGACACCGGGGAGCTGTTTTTT.

This clonotype occurred a few times. The chain uses TRBV5-5 and TRBJ2-7; D possibly corresponds to TRBD1 (5 bases). V was pared by 4 bases and J by 4 bases, with 21 bases between. The CDR3 contains 16 residues. Germline values: CDR1 SGHKS, CDR2 YYEKEE (reference sequence). CDR3 sequence reads: CASSPRQTETPYEQYF. Here the CDR3 DNA reads TGTGCCAGCAGCCCGCGACAGACAGAAACACCTTACGAGCAGTACTTC.

This clonotype was counted between two and nine times. The chain recombines TRBV6-1 with TRBJ2-5; D could derive from TRBD1 or TRBD2 (5 bases each). CDR3 length: 13 residues. The V end lost 8 bases, the J end lost 2 bases, and 12 bases lay between the germline ends. The germline V gene encodes CDR1 MNHNS and CDR2 SASEGT. DNA for the CDR3: TGTGCCAGCTGGAGGACACGACAAGAGACCCAGTACTTC. Translating it yields CASWRTRQETQYF.

The CDR3 DNA sequence: TGTGCCAGCAGTCATGCGGCCCTGCAGTTCTTC. It codes for CASSHAALQFF. The chain has TRBV6-2 or TRBV6-3 and TRBJ2-1; D remains ambiguous. Trimming stripped 5 bases from V and 12 bases from J, with 11 bases between. CDR1 and CDR2 (germline): MNHEY, SVGEGT. The length of the CDR3 is 11 residues.

The V call is TRBV10-3, the J call TRBJ1-2; possible D gene TRBD1, 6 bases. The CDR3 contains 13 residues. Germline lookup yields CDR1 ENHRY and CDR2 SYGVKD. V was pared by 7 bases and J by 1 base, with 10 bases between. The CDR3 DNA is TGTGCCATCAATCCCAGGGGTAACTATGGCTACACCTTC. Amino acids: CAINPRGNYGYTF.

This clonotype occurred a few times. DNA of the CDR3: TGCAGTGCTACGGGGGGGGGCCGGCCCGCACTGGCCCAGCATTTT. Its translation: CSATGGGRPALAQHF. This rearrangement joins TRBV20-1 to TRBJ1-5, with D possibly matching TRBD1 (6 bases). CDR3 length: 15 amino acids. Trimming pared 4 bases from V and 11 bases from J, leaving 24 bases between. Germline-derived CDR1 and CDR2 are DFQATT and SNEGSKA (reference sequence).

This clonotype was counted only a few times. The chain uses TRBV6-1 and TRBJ2-4; 7 nucleotides line up with TRBD1. Trimming at V came to 7 bases and at J to 3 bases, leaving 6 bases not matched to a gene. The CDR3 sequence is 14 residues long. Germline values: CDR1 MNHNS, CDR2 SASEGT. This chain's CDR3 is CASTGGKDKNIQYF. The CDR3 DNA is TGTGCCAGCACAGGGGGAAAGGACAAAAACATTCAGTACTTC.

This clonotype was recorded many times. This rearrangement joins TRBV5-1 to TRBJ2-7; D unresolved. This CDR3 is 12 amino acids long. Germline CDR1 reads SGHRS; CDR2 reads YFSETQ. The V end lost 6 bases, the J end lost 4 bases, and 11 bases lay between the germline ends. CDR3 sequence reads: CASTSSYYEQYF. The CDR3 DNA sequence: TGCGCCAGCACCTCCTCTTATTACGAGCAGTACTTC.

This chain uses TRBV27 with TRBJ1-5; D uncertain. V lost 6 bases, J lost 6 bases, and 9 bases lay in between. The CDR3 covers 12 residues. CDR1 is MNHEY and CDR2 is SMNVEV in the germline V gene (reference sequence). CDR3: CASRRAGQPQHF. The DNA for the CDR3 is TGTGCCAGCAGAAGGGCGGGTCAGCCCCAGCATTTT.

This clonotype has just a few counts. The chain combines TRBV7-9 with TRBJ1-2; unclear D gene. The CDR3 extends over 12 amino acids. In germline, CDR1 is SEHNR, CDR2 FQNEAQ (reference sequence). Trimming took off 7 bases at V and 2 bases at J, with 8 bases between the two ends. CDR3 in amino acids: CASTDGNYGYTF. The CDR3 nucleotides are TGTGCCAGCACTGATGGGAACTATGGCTACACCTTC.

The V gene is TRBV10-3, the J gene TRBJ2-1, with D perhaps TRBD1 or TRBD2 (6 bases each). The V gene's germline CDR1 is ENHRY and CDR2 SYGVKD. Trimming left V 2 bases short and J 8 bases short, with 13 bases between. The CDR3 totals 14 residues. The CDR3 region has the DNA TGTGCCATCAGTGAGGTGCCAGGGGACTATGAGCAGTTCTTC. This codes for CAISEVPGDYEQFF.

This clonotype was seen ten or more times. The rearrangement uses TRBV4-3 and TRBJ2-7, with TRBD2 matching 14 bases. The CDR3 is 15 amino acids. Germline-derived CDR1 and CDR2 are LGHNA and YSLEER. V trimming: 4 bases; J trimming: 3 bases; junction bases outside the gene matches: 2. The CDR3 region has the DNA TGCGCCAGCAGCCGCGGGACTAGCGGGAGCTACGAGCAGTACTTC. Residues: CASSRGTSGSYEQYF.

The genes are TRBV7-2 and TRBJ2-5, with a weak D call TRBD1 (6 bases). V was trimmed by 0 bases and J by 0 bases, leaving 20 bases between them. Germline V CDR1 and CDR2: SGHTA, FQGNSA. The CDR3 sequence is 19 residues long. CDR3 coding DNA: TGTGCCAGCAGCTTAGCGAGCTTAGCGACAGGCTTGTACCAAGAGACCCAGTACTTC. Its translation: CASSLASLATGLYQETQYF.

The J gene is TRBJ1-5, the V gene TRBV12-3 or TRBV12-4, with TRBD1 identical over 10 bases. V lost 6 bases to trimming and J lost 5 bases; unmatched junction nucleotides: 4. There are 14 residues in the CDR3. The CDR3 reads CASSWDRGDQPQHF. CDR3 in DNA: TGTGCCAGCAGCTGGGACAGGGGTGATCAGCCCCAGCATTTT.

This chain joins TRBV6-1 and TRBJ1-1; 8 bases fit TRBD1. The CDR3 loop spans 14 amino acids. V lost 6 bases, J lost 7 bases, and 10 bases stayed unmatched. Germline lookup yields CDR1 MNHNS and CDR2 SASEGT. CDR3 bases: TGTGCCAGCAGCGAGGCAGGGGGCGGGCGTGAAGCTTTCTTT. Amino acids: CASSEAGGGREAFF.

This clonotype was counted a few times. The chain is built from TRBV10-3 and TRBJ2-3, with D possibly being TRBD2 (6 bases). The CDR3 runs 12 residues. V was cut by 4 bases and J by 5 bases, with 7 bases left in between. Germline-derived CDR1 and CDR2 are ENHRY and SYGVKD. Here the CDR3 reads CAISGGKDTQYF. The CDR3 DNA follows: TGTGCCATCAGTGGCGGGAAAGATACGCAGTATTTT.

The genes are TRBV19 and TRBJ2-1; 7 bases line up with TRBD2. The CDR3 totals 17 residues. With 2 bases clipped from V and 0 bases from J, the junction kept 7 bases outside the gene matches. CDR1 LNHDA and CDR2 SQIVND come from the germline V gene (reference sequence). This CDR3 is CASSIRAGASSYNEQFF. The CDR3 region has the DNA TGTGCCAGTAGTATAAGGGCGGGAGCGAGCTCCTACAATGAGCAGTTCTTC.

J is TRBJ2-2 and V is TRBV12-3 or TRBV12-4; D call uncertain. V lost 3 bases and J lost 0, with 8 bases in between. The CDR3 is made up of 15 amino acids. CDR3 sequence (DNA): TGTGCCAGCAGTTTGTTCCGGTCGAACACCGGGGAGCTGTTTTTT. Amino acids: CASSLFRSNTGELFF.

The chain employs TRBV7-9 and TRBJ2-7; 9 nucleotides line up with TRBD1. With V trimmed by 5 bases and J by 5 bases, 7 bases remained unmatched. This CDR3 comprises 14 residues. Germline CDR1 and CDR2: SEHNR and FQNEAQ (reference sequence). The CDR3 DNA reads as TGTGCCAGCAGCCCCGGGACAGGGATCAACGAGCAGTACTTC. This codes for CASSPGTGINEQYF.

The V call is TRBV11-2, the J call TRBJ2-6; D is uncertain. The germline V and J ends were trimmed by 10 bases and 4 bases, with 11 bases remaining between them. Germline V gene sequence: CDR1 SGHAT, CDR2 FQNNGV. The CDR3 has 13 residues. The CDR3 DNA sequence: TGTGCCACGGGTGTAGCCGGGGCCAACGTCCTGACTTTC. Protein product: CATGVAGANVLTF. Filled out from reference TRBV11-2 and TRBJ2-6, the complete variable domain reads EAGVAQSPRYKIIEKRQSVAFWCNPISGHATLYWYQQILGQGPKLLIQFQNNGVVDDSQLPKDRFSAERLKGVDSTLKIQPAKLEDSAVYLCATGVAGANVLTFGAGSRLTVL.

V gene TRBV5-1 combines with J gene TRBJ2-1; D is possibly TRBD2 (6 bases). The CDR3 has 15 amino acids. Germline-derived CDR1 and CDR2 are SGHRS and YFSETQ. V lost 6 bases and J lost 0, with 13 bases in between. CDR3 residues: CASKLAGGSYNEQFF. DNA for the CDR3: TGCGCCAGCAAGTTGGCCGGGGGCTCCTACAATGAGCAGTTCTTC. Supplemented by reference TRBV5-1 and TRBJ2-1, the full variable domain reads KAGVTQTPRYLIKTRGQQVTLSCSPISGHRSVSWYQQTPGQGLQFLFEYFSETQRNKGNFPGRFSGRQFSNSRSEMNVSTLELGDSALYLCASKLAGGSYNEQFFGPGTRLTVL.

This clonotype was counted a single time. The V and J genes are TRBV20-1 and TRBJ2-3; the D gene is possibly TRBD1 (5 bases). The CDR3 extends over 13 amino acids. V gave up 4 bases and J gave up 0 bases, with 8 bases separating them. Germline-derived CDR1 and CDR2 are DFQATT and SNEGSKA (reference sequence). CDR3 DNA: TGCAGTGCTATCGCAGGGAGCACAGATACGCAGTATTTT. It specifies CSAIAGSTDTQYF.

The chain joins TRBV5-1 to TRBJ2-5; either TRBD1 or TRBD2 may supply D (5 bases each). Germline CDR1 and CDR2: SGHRS and YFSETQ. The ends were cut back, 4 bases at V and 1 base at J, with 11 bases in the middle. The CDR3 is 14 amino acids. The CDR3 spells CASSRPGTQETQYF. In nucleotides, the CDR3 is TGCGCCAGCAGCAGACCAGGGACCCAAGAGACCCAGTACTTC.

This clonotype was picked up many times. The genes are TRBV20-1 and TRBJ2-7; D is possibly TRBD1 (6 bases). Germline-derived CDR1 and CDR2 are DFQATT and SNEGSKA (reference sequence). Trimming pared 6 bases from V and 5 bases from J, leaving 17 bases between. The CDR3 has 13 amino acids. The CDR3 region is CSATIYREHEQYF. CDR3 DNA sequence: TGCAGTGCCACCATTTACAGGGAGCACGAGCAGTACTTC.